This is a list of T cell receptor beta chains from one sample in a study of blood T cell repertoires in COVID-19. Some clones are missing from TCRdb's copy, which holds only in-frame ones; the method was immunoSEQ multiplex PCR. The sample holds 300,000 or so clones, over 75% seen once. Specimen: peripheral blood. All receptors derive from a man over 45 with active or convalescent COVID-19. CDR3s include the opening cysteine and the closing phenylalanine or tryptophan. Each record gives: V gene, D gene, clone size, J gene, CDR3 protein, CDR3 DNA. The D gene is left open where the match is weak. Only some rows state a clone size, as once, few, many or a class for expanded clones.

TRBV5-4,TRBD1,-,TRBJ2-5,CASSPSPGTGEQTQYF,TGTGCCAGCAGCCCTTCCCCCGGGACAGGGGAACAGACCCAGTACTTC
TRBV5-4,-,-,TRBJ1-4,CASSSRTVPGELFF,TGTGCCAGCAGCTCCAGGACGGTGCCCGGGGAACTGTTTTTT
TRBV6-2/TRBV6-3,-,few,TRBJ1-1,CASSRPGREAFF,TGTGCCAGCAGCCGACCTGGGCGTGAAGCTTTCTTT
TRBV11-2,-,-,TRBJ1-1,CASSLGSGDLGTEAFF,TGTGCCAGCAGCTTAGGGAGCGGGGATTTAGGGACTGAAGCTTTCTTT
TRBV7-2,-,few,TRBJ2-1,CASSFHALSGSYNEQFF,TGTGCCAGCAGCTTCCACGCCCTGTCGGGGAGCTACAATGAGCAGTTCTTC
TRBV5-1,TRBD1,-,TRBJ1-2,CASSLGQDLLGGYTF,TGCGCCAGCAGCTTAGGACAGGACCTGTTGGGTGGCTACACCTTC
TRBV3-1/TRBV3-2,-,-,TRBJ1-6,CASSDRWNSPLHF,TGTGCCAGCAGCGACAGGTGGAATTCACCCCTCCACTTT
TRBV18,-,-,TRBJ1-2,CASSRGARYGYTF,TGTGCCAGCTCACGCGGGGCTAGGTATGGCTACACCTTC
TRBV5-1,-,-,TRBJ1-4,CASSLAGSTNEKLFF,TGCGCCAGCAGCTTGGCGGGATCCACTAATGAAAAACTGTTTTTT
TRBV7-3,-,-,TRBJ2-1,CASSLQASAPFIGHEQFF,TGTGCCAGCAGCTTGCAGGCTAGCGCGCCATTCATAGGCCATGAGCAGTTCTTC
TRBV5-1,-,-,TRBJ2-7,CASSPTSSYEQYF,TGCGCCAGCAGCCCGACTAGCTCCTACGAGCAGTACTTC
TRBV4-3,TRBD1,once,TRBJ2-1,CASSQDRDRGNEQFF,TGCGCCAGCAGCCAAGACCGGGACAGGGGTAATGAGCAGTTCTTC
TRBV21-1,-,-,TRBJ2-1,CASTYGTGGGRYNEQFF,TGTGCCAGCACATACGGGACAGGGGGAGGCCGCTACAATGAGCAGTTCTTC
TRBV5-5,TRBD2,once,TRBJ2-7,CASSYQPTTSGLSYEQYF,TGTGCCAGCAGTTACCAACCCACTACTAGCGGGCTCTCCTACGAGCAGTACTTC
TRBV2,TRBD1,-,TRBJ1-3,CASQPAQGIDTIYF,TGTGCCAGCCAGCCGGCACAGGGGATAGACACCATATATTTT
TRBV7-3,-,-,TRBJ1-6,CASSLWPTGNSPLHF,TGTGCCAGCAGCTTGTGGCCCACCGGGAATTCACCCCTCCACTTT
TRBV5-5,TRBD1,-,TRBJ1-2,CASSQGQGANYGYTF,TGTGCCAGCAGCCAGGGACAGGGAGCTAACTATGGCTACACCTTC
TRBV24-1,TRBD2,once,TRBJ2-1,CATSDPRLAGGNEQFF,TGTGCCACCAGTGATCCTAGACTAGCGGGAGGTAATGAGCAGTTCTTC
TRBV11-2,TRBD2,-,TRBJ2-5,CASSLGLAGGWETQYF,TGTGCCAGCAGCTTAGGGTTAGCGGGAGGTTGGGAGACCCAGTACTTC
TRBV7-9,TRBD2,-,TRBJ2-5,CASSLRLNPGLAARETQYF,TGTGCCAGCAGCTTACGGCTGAACCCGGGACTAGCGGCTCGGGAGACCCAGTACTTC
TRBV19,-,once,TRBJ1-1,CASKVGDTEAFF,TGTGCCAGTAAGGTAGGGGACACTGAAGCTTTCTTT
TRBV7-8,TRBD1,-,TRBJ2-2,CASRPQGAGAGELFF,TGTGCCAGCAGACCACAGGGGGCTGGGGCCGGGGAGCTGTTTTTT
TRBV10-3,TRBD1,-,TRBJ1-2,CAISSGQGSYGYTF,TGTGCCATCAGTTCCGGACAGGGGAGCTATGGCTACACCTTC
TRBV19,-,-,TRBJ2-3,CASSEGQPGSTDTQYF,TGTGCCAGTAGTGAGGGCCAGCCTGGGAGCACAGATACGCAGTATTTT
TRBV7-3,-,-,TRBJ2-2,CASSLGRADTGELFF,TGTGCCAGCAGCTTAGGGCGGGCCGACACCGGGGAGCTGTTTTTT
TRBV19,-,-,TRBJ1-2,CASNRGHLRAYGYTF,TGTGCCAGTAACCGCGGACACCTTAGGGCTTATGGCTACACCTTC
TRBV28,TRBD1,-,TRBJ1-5,CASSLGQAGGPQHF,TGTGCCAGCAGTTTAGGACAGGCGGGAGGGCCCCAGCATTTT
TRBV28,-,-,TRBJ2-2,CASRLRRPNTGELFF,TGTGCCAGCAGACTCAGGAGGCCTAACACCGGGGAGCTGTTTTTT
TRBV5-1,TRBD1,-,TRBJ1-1,CASSRTSTGKNTEAFF,TGCGCCAGCAGCCGGACTTCGACAGGGAAGAACACTGAAGCTTTCTTT
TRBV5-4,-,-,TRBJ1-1,CASSQQEDSTEAFF,TGTGCCAGCAGCCAGCAAGAGGACAGCACTGAAGCTTTCTTT
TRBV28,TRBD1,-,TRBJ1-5,CASREGTGTQPQHF,TGTGCCAGCAGGGAAGGGACAGGGACCCAGCCCCAGCATTTT
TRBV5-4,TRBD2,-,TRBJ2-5,CASSLGLAGGGETQYF,TGTGCCAGCAGCTTGGGACTAGCGGGTGGGGGGGAGACCCAGTACTTC
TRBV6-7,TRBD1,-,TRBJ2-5,CATSPGQGAGETQYF,TGTGCCACCTCACCGGGACAGGGGGCCGGGGAGACCCAGTACTTC
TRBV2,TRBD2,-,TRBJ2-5,CASTGSGRRETQYF,TGTGCCAGCACCGGTAGCGGGAGAAGGGAGACCCAGTACTTC
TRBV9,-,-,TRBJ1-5,CASSVVWQRGNNQPQHF,TGTGCCAGCAGCGTAGTATGGCAGAGGGGGAACAATCAGCCCCAGCATTTT
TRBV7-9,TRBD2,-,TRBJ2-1,CASGGLAGGGEQFF,TGTGCCAGCGGGGGACTAGCGGGAGGAGGGGAGCAGTTCTTC
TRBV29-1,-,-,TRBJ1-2,CSVDSEQGENYGYTF,TGCAGCGTTGATTCCGAACAGGGCGAGAACTATGGCTACACCTTC
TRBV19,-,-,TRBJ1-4,CASSRNEKLFF,TGTGCCAGTAGTCGGAATGAAAAACTGTTTTTT
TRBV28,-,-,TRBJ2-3,CASSSDKEADLTDTQYF,TGTGCCAGCAGTTCAGACAAGGAGGCCGATCTCACAGATACGCAGTATTTT
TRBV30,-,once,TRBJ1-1,CAWGRDRVRGEAFF,TGTGCCTGGGGGCGCGATAGGGTGCGGGGTGAAGCTTTCTTT
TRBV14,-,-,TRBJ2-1,CASSQFSGSYNEQFF,TGTGCCAGCAGCCAATTCTCAGGGTCCTACAATGAGCAGTTCTTC
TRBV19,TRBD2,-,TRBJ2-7,CASSINLAGGPYEQYF,TGTGCCAGTAGTATAAACCTAGCGGGGGGTCCGTACGAGCAGTACTTC
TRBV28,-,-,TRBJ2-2,CASRSIGDTGELFF,TGTGCCAGCAGATCTATAGGGGACACCGGGGAGCTGTTTTTT
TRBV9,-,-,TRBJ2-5,CASSVGGADWSETQYF,TGTGCCAGCAGCGTAGGCGGGGCAGATTGGTCGGAGACCCAGTACTTC
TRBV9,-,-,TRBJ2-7,CASSAGSSYEQYF,TGTGCCAGCAGCGCCGGGAGCTCCTACGAGCAGTACTTC
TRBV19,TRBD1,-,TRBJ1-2,CASTPHTGDYGYTF,TGTGCCAGTACCCCACACACAGGGGACTATGGCTACACCTTC
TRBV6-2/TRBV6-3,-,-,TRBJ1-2,CASSSLSGYTF,TGTGCCAGCAGTTCCCTCAGTGGCTACACCTTC
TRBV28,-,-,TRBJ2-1,CASSLWRDRINEQFF,TGTGCCAGCAGTTTATGGAGGGATCGGATAAATGAGCAGTTCTTC